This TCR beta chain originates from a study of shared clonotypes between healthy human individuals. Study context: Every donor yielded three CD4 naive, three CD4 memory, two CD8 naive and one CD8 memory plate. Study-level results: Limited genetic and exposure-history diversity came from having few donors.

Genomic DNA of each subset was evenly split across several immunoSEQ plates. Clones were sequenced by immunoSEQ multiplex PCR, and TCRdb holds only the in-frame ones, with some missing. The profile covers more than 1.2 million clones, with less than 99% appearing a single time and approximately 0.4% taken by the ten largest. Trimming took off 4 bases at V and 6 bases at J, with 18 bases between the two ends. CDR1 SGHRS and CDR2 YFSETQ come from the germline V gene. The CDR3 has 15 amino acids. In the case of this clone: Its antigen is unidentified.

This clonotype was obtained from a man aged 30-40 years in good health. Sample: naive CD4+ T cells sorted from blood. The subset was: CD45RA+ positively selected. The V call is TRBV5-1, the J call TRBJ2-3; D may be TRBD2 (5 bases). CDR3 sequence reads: CASSPTGTSGDTQYF. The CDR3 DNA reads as TGCGCCAGCAGCCCCACCGGCACTAGTGGGGATACGCAGTATTTT.